These T cell receptor beta chains were read from a single sample in a study of cytomegalovirus exposure and HLA in healthy donors. Sequenced by immunoSEQ multiplex PCR; TCRdb stores in-frame clones only, minus some. The sample has 100,000 to 150,000 clones, 72% seen once. Specimen: PBMCs. These receptors originate from a man aged 30-40 years in good health and CMV-seronegative. CDR3s include the opening cysteine and the closing phenylalanine or tryptophan. A D gene is named only where the DNA matches it firmly. Clone size, where shown, is once, few, many, or a class for clones that have expanded.

cdr3_nt,cdr3_aa,v_call,cdr3_length,clone_size,d_call,j_call
TGTGCCAGTAGTATAGATCTCGCTAGCGGGGGCCAGGGTGAGCAGTTCTTC,CASSIDLASGGQGEQFF,TRBV19,17,-,TRBD2,TRBJ2-1
TGTGCCAGCAGCCCACCACCGGACGGACATAGCAATCAGCCCCAGCATTTT,CASSPPPDGHSNQPQHF,TRBV28,17,-,-,TRBJ1-5
TGCGCCAGCAGCCGATCTAGGTCGTACCAAGAGACCCAGTACTTC,CASSRSRSYQETQYF,TRBV4-3,15,-,-,TRBJ2-5
TGTGTCAGCAGCTTGGGGGTCAGGGGAGCTTTCTTT,CVSSLGVRGAFF,TRBV5-6,12,-,-,TRBJ1-1
TGTGCCAGCAGGCCCCCGATTAGGGGCCCCCCTTATGGCTACACCTTC,CASRPPIRGPPYGYTF,TRBV7-9,16,-,-,TRBJ1-2
TGCAGCGTCCGGACAGAAAATACCTACGAGCAGTACTTC,CSVRTENTYEQYF,TRBV29-1,13,-,-,TRBJ2-7
TGCGCCAGCAGCCTAGGACTAGCGGGGGCCCACCTGTACAATGAGCAGTTCTTC,CASSLGLAGAHLYNEQFF,TRBV5-1,18,few,TRBD2,TRBJ2-1
TGTGCCAGCAGAGCCCTGGGCCGCGAGCAGTACTTC,CASRALGREQYF,TRBV27,12,-,-,TRBJ2-7
TGTGCCAGCAGCCTACGGGGGGGCAATCAGCCCCAGCATTTT,CASSLRGGNQPQHF,TRBV6-5,14,-,-,TRBJ1-5
TGTGCCACCAGCTCCCGGGGGGCGGACTATGGCTACACCTTC,CATSSRGADYGYTF,TRBV15,14,-,-,TRBJ1-2
TGTGCCTGGAGTGTACTCGGGGATACGCAGTATTTT,CAWSVLGDTQYF,TRBV30,12,-,-,TRBJ2-3
TGCGCCAGCAGCCAGGGGACTAGCGGCTCCCAAGAGACCCAGTACTTC,CASSQGTSGSQETQYF,TRBV4-3,16,-,TRBD2,TRBJ2-5
TGTGCCAGTAGCGGAGGAGAGACCCAGTACTTC,CASSGGETQYF,TRBV6-6,11,-,-,TRBJ2-5
TGTGCCAGCAGCTCTGGGGCCTCCGGGACAACCTACGAGCAGTACTTC,CASSSGASGTTYEQYF,TRBV7-2,16,-,-,TRBJ2-7
TGTGCCAGCAGCTTAAGGGGCGGGATGAACACTGAAGCTTTCTTT,CASSLRGGMNTEAFF,TRBV7-6,15,-,-,TRBJ1-1
TGTGCCAGCAGCTTAGAGCCCTACGAGCAGTACTTC,CASSLEPYEQYF,TRBV7-8,12,-,-,TRBJ2-7
TGCAGCGTCTATGGGGCCCTGGGTGGCGGCTACGAGCAGTACTTC,CSVYGALGGGYEQYF,TRBV29-1,15,-,-,TRBJ2-7
TGTGCCAGCAGTCTTTGGACAGGGGGCAGGGGCACTGAAGCTTTCTTT,CASSLWTGGRGTEAFF,TRBV28,16,few,TRBD1,TRBJ1-1
TGTGCCAGCGGATCAACAGGGCAGTCCACCGGGGAGCTGTTTTTT,CASGSTGQSTGELFF,TRBV5-4,15,-,-,TRBJ2-2
TGTGCCAGCAGCCCCCTAGGGGGACAGGGACGGTATGGCTACACCTTC,CASSPLGGQGRYGYTF,TRBV5-5,16,few,TRBD1,TRBJ1-2
TGTGCCAGCAGCCACGTCGGACAGGATGGGAATCAGCCCCAGCATTTT,CASSHVGQDGNQPQHF,TRBV16,16,-,TRBD1,TRBJ1-5
TGCAGCGTAGAAGACGGGGTGGGAGAGACCCAGTACTTC,CSVEDGVGETQYF,TRBV29-1,13,-,-,TRBJ2-5
TGTGCCAGCTCACCACCGGGCGCAATGAACACCGGGGAGCTGTTTTTT,CASSPPGAMNTGELFF,TRBV18,16,once,-,TRBJ2-2
TGCGCCAGCAGCCGGGACAGTGAGTGGTACGAGCAGTACTTC,CASSRDSEWYEQYF,TRBV4-1,14,-,TRBD1,TRBJ2-7
TGCAGCGTCGAACGGGTAACTAATGAAAAACTGTTTTTT,CSVERVTNEKLFF,TRBV29-1,13,once,-,TRBJ1-4
TGTGCCAGCAGCAAGGGGCCCCCAGCCACGCAGTATTTT,CASSKGPPATQYF,TRBV4-2,13,few,-,TRBJ2-3
TGTGCCAACTTTGACTACGAGCAGTACTTC,CANFDYEQYF,TRBV27,10,-,-,TRBJ2-7
TGTGCCAGCAGCGAGGGGGCGCGGGGCTACACCTTC,CASSEGARGYTF,TRBV7-9,12,-,TRBD1,TRBJ1-2
TGCGCCAGCAGCAAACCGGACAGCCAAGAAGCTTTCTTT,CASSKPDSQEAFF,TRBV5-1,13,-,-,TRBJ1-1
TGTGCCAGCAGACAAACGAACAGGGGACATCTAATTACTAACTATGGCTACACCTTC,CASRQTNRGHLITNYGYTF,TRBV11-2,19,-,TRBD1,TRBJ1-2
TGTGCCAGCAGCAAATCGACCCCGACAGGGGAGAGAGAAAAACTGTTTTTT,CASSKSTPTGEREKLFF,TRBV21-1,17,few,-,TRBJ1-4
TGTGCCAGCAGCTTAGCACTAGCCGGGCGTGAGCAGTTCTTC,CASSLALAGREQFF,TRBV7-9,14,-,-,TRBJ2-1
TGTGCCAGCAGCCTAAGGGGCGGCAACTATGGCTACACCTTC,CASSLRGGNYGYTF,TRBV6-5,14,-,-,TRBJ1-2
TGTGCCAGCAGTCGACAGCCTAAAAACTATGGCTACACCTTC,CASSRQPKNYGYTF,TRBV6-1,14,-,-,TRBJ1-2
TGTGCCAGCAGTAAGACTAGCGGGGGCCCAGATACGCAGTATTTT,CASSKTSGGPDTQYF,TRBV6-1,15,few,TRBD2,TRBJ2-3
TGCGCCAGCAGCCACCCCAGTATGACAGCCTACGAGCAGTACTTC,CASSHPSMTAYEQYF,TRBV4-1,15,-,-,TRBJ2-7
TGTGCCAGCAGCGGCGGCTCCTACGAGCAGTACTTC,CASSGGSYEQYF,TRBV11-2,12,-,-,TRBJ2-7
TGTGCCAGCTCACCACCGTTAAGCACAGATACGCAGTATTTT,CASSPPLSTDTQYF,TRBV18,14,-,-,TRBJ2-3
TGCAGCGTTGAAAGACTAGCGGGGGGGCTAGGTACGCAGTATTTT,CSVERLAGGLGTQYF,TRBV29-1,15,-,TRBD2,TRBJ2-3
TGTGCCAGCAGTGAAAGGCTAGCCGGCAATGAGCAGTTCTTC,CASSERLAGNEQFF,TRBV2,14,-,-,TRBJ2-1
TGTGCCAGCGTAGGCCGGGACAGGGAAGGCTCCTATAATTCACCCCTCCACTTT,CASVGRDREGSYNSPLHF,TRBV28,18,once,TRBD1,TRBJ1-6
TGTGCCACGAGGACTGGGGTTGGCTACACCTTC,CATRTGVGYTF,TRBV6-5,11,-,-,TRBJ1-2
TGTGCCAGCACTGTGTATAGCTCCTATAATTCACCCCTCCACTTT,CASTVYSSYNSPLHF,TRBV13,15,once,-,TRBJ1-6
TGTGCCAGCAGCTTAGGTAGGGGATACGAGCAGTACTTC,CASSLGRGYEQYF,TRBV11-2,13,-,-,TRBJ2-7
TGTGCCAGCAGTGAAGGTGGGGGGGCTGTAGGCACAGATACGCAGTATTTT,CASSEGGGAVGTDTQYF,TRBV6-1,17,few,-,TRBJ2-3
TGTGCCAGCAGCTTAGGATCAGGGTGGGAGACCCAGTACTTC,CASSLGSGWETQYF,TRBV7-9,14,-,-,TRBJ2-5
TGTGCCAGCAGCTTTCAGGGATCCGGGGGCTACACCTTC,CASSFQGSGGYTF,TRBV7-2,13,-,-,TRBJ1-2
TGTGCCATCAGCTACTCCGGGAGCCAGCCCCAGCATTTT,CAISYSGSQPQHF,TRBV10-3,13,-,-,TRBJ1-5
TGTGCCTGGAGGGGCTCGCGGGGGCCCTACAATGAGCAGTTCTTC,CAWRGSRGPYNEQFF,TRBV30,15,-,-,TRBJ2-1
TGTGCCAGCAGGCTGACTGAGGAGACCCAGTACTTC,CASRLTEETQYF,TRBV6-6,12,-,-,TRBJ2-5
TGTGCCAGCGGGAGGATATCGGCCGGGGAGCTGTTTTTT,CASGRISAGELFF,TRBV6-5,13,-,-,TRBJ2-2
TGTGCCATCAGTCCCGGGACAGGGAGGAACACTGAAGCTTTCTTT,CAISPGTGRNTEAFF,TRBV10-3,15,-,TRBD1,TRBJ1-1
TGTGCCAGCAGCCCAGGGGCCGGATCTGGGGCCAACGTCCTGACTTTC,CASSPGAGSGANVLTF,TRBV9,16,-,-,TRBJ2-6
TGTGCCAGCAGCTCACAACAGGGGTACGAGCAGTACTTC,CASSSQQGYEQYF,TRBV7-3,13,-,TRBD1,TRBJ2-7